The present entry profiles one T cell receptor (beta chain) with its context. Antigen specificity is unknown. This nonspecific control used anti-CD3/anti-CD28 bead stimulation of CD4+ T cells. Sorting of responding CD4+ T cells relied on upregulated CD40 ligand together with CD69. This sample was taken from a study of persistence of HIV-infected CD4 T cells. The overall study: Antigen stimulation activated a lower proportion of cells, more of them memory, than anti-CD3/anti-CD28 stimulation. Broader study findings: Degenerate expanded CDR3beta sequences were enriched among CMV- and Gag-responding cells.

Sequencing used immunoSEQ version 4 in survey mode. Clones were read by immunoSEQ multiplex PCR, and TCRdb kept only the in-frame ones, dropping some. Of 45,000 or so clones in the sample, 75% to 90% were seen once. V trimming: 5 bases; J trimming: 0 bases; junction bases outside the gene matches: 8. Looked up from germline, CDR1 is SGHTA and CDR2 is FQGNSA. The CDR3 is 16 residues long. The clonotype originates from an adult woman with HIV who was CMV-seropositive. Specimen: CD4+ T cells sorted from PBMCs after roughly 20-hour stimulation, collected from a patient who received antiretroviral therapy. The rearrangement links TRBV7-2 to TRBJ2-7, with 9 bases identical to TRBD1. CDR3 sequence reads: CASSSLQGASSYEQYF. The CDR3 coding sequence is TGTGCCAGCAGCAGTTTACAGGGGGCTAGCTCCTACGAGCAGTACTTC.